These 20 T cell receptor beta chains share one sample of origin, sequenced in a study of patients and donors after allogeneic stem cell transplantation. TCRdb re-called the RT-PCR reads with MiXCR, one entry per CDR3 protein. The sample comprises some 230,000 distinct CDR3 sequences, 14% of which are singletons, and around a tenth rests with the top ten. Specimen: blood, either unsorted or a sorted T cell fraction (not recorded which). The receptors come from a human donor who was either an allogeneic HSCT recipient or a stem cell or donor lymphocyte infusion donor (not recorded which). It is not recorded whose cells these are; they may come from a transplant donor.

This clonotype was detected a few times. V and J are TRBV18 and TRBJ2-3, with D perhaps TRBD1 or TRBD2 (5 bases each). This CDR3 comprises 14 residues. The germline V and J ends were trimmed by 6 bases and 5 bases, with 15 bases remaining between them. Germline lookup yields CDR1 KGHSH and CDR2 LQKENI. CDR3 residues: CASSPIGAEDTQYF. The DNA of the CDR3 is TGTGCCAGCTCCCCTATCGGGGCTGAAGATACGCAGTATTTT.

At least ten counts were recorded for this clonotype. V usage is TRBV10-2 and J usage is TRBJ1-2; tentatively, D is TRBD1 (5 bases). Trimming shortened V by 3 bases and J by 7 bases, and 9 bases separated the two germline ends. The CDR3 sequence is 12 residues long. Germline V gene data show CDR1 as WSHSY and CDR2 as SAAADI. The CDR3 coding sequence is TGCGCCAGCAGTGACCCTACAGGTGGCTACACCTTC. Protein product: CASSDPTGGYTF.

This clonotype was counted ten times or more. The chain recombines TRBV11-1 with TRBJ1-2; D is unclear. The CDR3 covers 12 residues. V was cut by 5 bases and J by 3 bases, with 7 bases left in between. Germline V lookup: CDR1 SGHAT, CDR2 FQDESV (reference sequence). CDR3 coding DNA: TGTGCCAGCAGCGACCGGGACTATGGCTACACCTTC. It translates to CASSDRDYGYTF.

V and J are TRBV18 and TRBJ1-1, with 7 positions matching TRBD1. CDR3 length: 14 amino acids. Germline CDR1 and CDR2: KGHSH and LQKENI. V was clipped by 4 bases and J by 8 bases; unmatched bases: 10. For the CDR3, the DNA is TGTGCCAGCTCACTCGGACAGGAGCTAATGGAAGCTTTCTTT. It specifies CASSLGQELMEAFF.

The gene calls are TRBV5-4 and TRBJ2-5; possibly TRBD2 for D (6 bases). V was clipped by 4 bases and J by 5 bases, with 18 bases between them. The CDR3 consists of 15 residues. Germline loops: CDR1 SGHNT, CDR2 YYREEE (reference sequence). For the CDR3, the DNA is TGTGCCAGCAGCCTCAGGCACGGGAGATGGGAGACCCAGTACTTC. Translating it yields CASSLRHGRWETQYF.

Here the CDR3 DNA reads TGCGCCAGCAGCCAAGATAATGTTTCACCCCTCCACTTT. Residues: CASSQDNVSPLHF. This chain joins TRBV4-3 and TRBJ1-6; D is undetermined. Looked up from germline, CDR1 is LGHNA and CDR2 is YSLEER. The CDR3 has 13 residues. Trimming took 0 bases from V and 9 from J, leaving 6 bases between them.

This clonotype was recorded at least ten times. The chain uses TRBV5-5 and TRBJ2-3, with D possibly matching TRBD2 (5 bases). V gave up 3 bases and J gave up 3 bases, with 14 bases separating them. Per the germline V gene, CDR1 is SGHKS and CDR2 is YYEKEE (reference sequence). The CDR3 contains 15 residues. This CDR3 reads CASSSIRGRTDTQYF. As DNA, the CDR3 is TGTGCCAGCAGCTCGATTCGGGGTCGAACAGATACGCAGTATTTT.

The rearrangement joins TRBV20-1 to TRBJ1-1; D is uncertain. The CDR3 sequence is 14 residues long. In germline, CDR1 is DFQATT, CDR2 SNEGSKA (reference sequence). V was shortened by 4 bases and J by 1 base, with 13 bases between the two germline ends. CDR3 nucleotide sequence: TGCAGTGCTATTAGGGCAGACGGGAACACTGAAGCTTTCTTT. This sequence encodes CSAIRADGNTEAFF.

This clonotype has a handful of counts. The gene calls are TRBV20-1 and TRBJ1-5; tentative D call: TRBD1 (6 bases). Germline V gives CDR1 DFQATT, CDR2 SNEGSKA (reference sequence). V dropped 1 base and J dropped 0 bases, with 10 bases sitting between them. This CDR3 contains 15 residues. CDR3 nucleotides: TGCAGTGCTAGAGGGGGAGGGGGTAGCAATCAGCCCCAGCATTTT. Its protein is CSARGGGGSNQPQHF.

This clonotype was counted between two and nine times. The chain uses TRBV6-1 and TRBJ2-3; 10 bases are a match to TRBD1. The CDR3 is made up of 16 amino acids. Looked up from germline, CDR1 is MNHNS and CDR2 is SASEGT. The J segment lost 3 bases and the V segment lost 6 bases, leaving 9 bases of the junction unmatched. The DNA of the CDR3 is TGTGCCAGCAGCTCAACCGGGACAGGGGTAACAGATACGCAGTATTTT. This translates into CASSSTGTGVTDTQYF.

The chain's CDR3 is CSARGTGLGYEQYF. The CDR3 region has the DNA TGCAGTGCTAGAGGTACAGGCTTGGGCTACGAGCAGTACTTC. The chain uses TRBV20-1 and TRBJ2-7, with D possibly TRBD1 on 5 matching bases. Germline assignment: CDR1 DFQATT and CDR2 SNEGSKA (reference sequence). The CDR3 contains 14 residues. The V gene lost 1 base and the J gene lost 3 bases, with 13 bases spanning the gap.

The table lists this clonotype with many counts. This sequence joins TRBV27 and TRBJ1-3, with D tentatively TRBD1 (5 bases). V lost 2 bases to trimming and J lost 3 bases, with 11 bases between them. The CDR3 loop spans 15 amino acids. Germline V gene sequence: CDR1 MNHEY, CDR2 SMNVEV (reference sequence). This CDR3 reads CASSLTGASGNTIYF. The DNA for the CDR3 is TGTGCCAGCAGTTTAACTGGGGCTAGTGGAAACACCATATATTTT.

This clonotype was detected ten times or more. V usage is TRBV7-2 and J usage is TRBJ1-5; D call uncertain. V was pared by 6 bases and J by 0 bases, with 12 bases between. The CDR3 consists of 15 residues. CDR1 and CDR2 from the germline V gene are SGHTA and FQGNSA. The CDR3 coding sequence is TGTGCCAGCAGTCCAGAGGGATATAGCAATCAGCCCCAGCATTTT. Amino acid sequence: CASSPEGYSNQPQHF.

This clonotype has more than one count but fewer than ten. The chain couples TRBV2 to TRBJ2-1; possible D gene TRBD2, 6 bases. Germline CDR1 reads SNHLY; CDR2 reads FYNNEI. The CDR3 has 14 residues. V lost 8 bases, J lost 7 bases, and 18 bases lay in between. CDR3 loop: CASGGVGGSNEQFF. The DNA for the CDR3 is TGTGCCAGCGGAGGTGTTGGGGGGTCGAATGAGCAGTTCTTC.

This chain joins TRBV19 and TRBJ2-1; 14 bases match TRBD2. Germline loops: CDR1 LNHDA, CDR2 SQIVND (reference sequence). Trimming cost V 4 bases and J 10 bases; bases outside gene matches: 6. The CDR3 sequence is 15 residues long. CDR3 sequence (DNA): TGTGCCAGTAGTAACGGACTAGCGGGGGGAAGGGAGCAGTTCTTC. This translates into CASSNGLAGGREQFF.

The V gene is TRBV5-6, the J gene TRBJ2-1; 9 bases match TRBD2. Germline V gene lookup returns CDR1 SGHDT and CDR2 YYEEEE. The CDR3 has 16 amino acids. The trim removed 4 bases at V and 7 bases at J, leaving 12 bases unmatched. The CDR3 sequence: CASSPEGSGSFNEQFF. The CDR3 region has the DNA TGTGCCAGCAGCCCCGAGGGTAGCGGGAGTTTTAATGAGCAGTTCTTC.

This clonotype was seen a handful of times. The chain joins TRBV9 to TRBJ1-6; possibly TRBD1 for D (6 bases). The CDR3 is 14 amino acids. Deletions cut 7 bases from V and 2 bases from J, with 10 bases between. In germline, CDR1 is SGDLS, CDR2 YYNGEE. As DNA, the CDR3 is TGTGCCAGCTCCGGGGGCCCCTATAATTCACCCCTCCACTTT. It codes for CASSGGPYNSPLHF. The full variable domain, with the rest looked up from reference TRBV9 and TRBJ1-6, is DSGVTQTPKHLITATGQRVTLRCSPRSGDLSVYWYQQSLDQGLQFLIQYYNGEERAKGNILERFSAQQFPDLHSELNLSSLELGDSALYFCASSGGPYNSPLHFGNGTRLTVT.

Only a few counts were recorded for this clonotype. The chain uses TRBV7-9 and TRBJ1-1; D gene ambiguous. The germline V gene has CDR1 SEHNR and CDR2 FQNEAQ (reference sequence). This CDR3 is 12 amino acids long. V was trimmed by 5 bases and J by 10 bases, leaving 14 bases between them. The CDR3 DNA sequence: TGTGCCAGCAGCCATGGACCAAATCGAGCTTTCTTT. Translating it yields CASSHGPNRAFF.

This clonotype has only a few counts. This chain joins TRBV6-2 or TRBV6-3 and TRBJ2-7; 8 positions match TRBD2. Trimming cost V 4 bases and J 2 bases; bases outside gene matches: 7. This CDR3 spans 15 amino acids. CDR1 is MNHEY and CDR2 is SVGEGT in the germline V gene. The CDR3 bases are TGTGCCAGCAGTTCCTTTCCGGGGGGGACCTACGAGCAGTACTTC. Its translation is CASSSFPGGTYEQYF.

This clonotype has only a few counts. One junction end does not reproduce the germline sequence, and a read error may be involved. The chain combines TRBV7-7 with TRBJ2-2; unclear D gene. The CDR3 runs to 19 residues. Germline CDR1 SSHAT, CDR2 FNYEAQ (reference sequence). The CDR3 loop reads CASSLALNSPTYNTGELFF. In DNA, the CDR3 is TGTGCTAGCAGCTTAGCTCTAAACAGCCCGACCTATAACACCGGGGAGCTGTTTTTT.